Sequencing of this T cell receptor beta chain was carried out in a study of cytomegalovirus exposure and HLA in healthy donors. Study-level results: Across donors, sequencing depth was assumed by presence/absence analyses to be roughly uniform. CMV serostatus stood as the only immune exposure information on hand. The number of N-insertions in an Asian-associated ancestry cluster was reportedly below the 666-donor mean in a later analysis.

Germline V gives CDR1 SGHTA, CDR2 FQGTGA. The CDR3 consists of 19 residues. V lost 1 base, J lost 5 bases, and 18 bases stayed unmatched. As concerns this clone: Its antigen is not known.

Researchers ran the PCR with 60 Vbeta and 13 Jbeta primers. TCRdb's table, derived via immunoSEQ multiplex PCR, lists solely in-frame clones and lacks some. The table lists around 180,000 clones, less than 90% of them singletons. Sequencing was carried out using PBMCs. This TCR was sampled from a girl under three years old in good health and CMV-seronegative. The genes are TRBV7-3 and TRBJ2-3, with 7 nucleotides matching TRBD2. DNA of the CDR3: TGTGCCAGCAGCTTAAGTGGGGGGGAGAGGCTTGTCTTTGGAGATACGCAGTATTTT. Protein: CASSLSGGERLVFGDTQYF.